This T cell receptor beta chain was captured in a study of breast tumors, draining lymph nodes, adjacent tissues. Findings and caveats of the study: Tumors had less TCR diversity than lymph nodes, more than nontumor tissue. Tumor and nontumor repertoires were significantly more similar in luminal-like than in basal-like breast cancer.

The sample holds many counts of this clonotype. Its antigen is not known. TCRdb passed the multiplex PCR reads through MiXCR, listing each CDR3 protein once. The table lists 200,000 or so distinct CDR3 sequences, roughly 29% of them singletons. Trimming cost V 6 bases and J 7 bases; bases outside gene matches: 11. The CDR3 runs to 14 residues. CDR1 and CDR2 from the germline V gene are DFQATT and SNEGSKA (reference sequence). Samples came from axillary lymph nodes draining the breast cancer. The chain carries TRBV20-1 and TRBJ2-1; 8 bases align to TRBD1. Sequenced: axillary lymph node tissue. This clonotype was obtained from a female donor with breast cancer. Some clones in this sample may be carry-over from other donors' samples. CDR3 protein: CSARATGVGNEQFF. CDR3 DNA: TGCAGTGCGAGGGCGACAGGGGTGGGAAATGAGCAGTTCTTC.